This T cell receptor (beta chain) was recovered during a study of T cell responses to AZD1222 COVID-19 vaccine. Findings and limits, study-wide: Vaccine-associated CD4 TCRs ranged over spike, dominating at 160-218 and 743-854. Reports say nearly half of spike-specific TCRs go after unmutated variant regions. Spike-specific TCRs gained breadth and depth after people received two AZD1222 doses.

Germline V CDR1 and CDR2: MNHNS, SASEGT. Between the trimmed V and J ends, which lost 5 bases and 9 bases, there was a span of 8 bases. This CDR3 spans 11 amino acids. TCRdb keeps only in-frame clones here, not all; method: immunoSEQ multiplex PCR. The data hold about 160,000 clones, with under 95% observed a single time. Note on this clone: Its cognate antigen is unknown.

This specimen consisted of peripheral blood, obtained 28 days after the second AZD1222 dose. This clonotype was sampled from an adult who received the AZD1222 COVID-19 vaccine. V usage is TRBV6-1 and J usage is TRBJ2-1, with D possibly TRBD2 on 5 matching bases. This CDR3 is CASSLATEQFF. The CDR3 nucleotides are TGTGCCAGCAGTTTAGCGACTGAGCAGTTCTTC.